The source of this TCR beta chain is a study of T cell repertoires in cytomegalovirus infection. Study-level information: It was recently identified HLA-C-restricted and well-studied HLA-B-restricted CMV epitopes that the study used. General study points: HLA-C-restricted CMV-specific TCR beta clonotypes prevailed in the ex vivo response.

The CDR3 sequence is 15 residues long. Germline loops: CDR1 DFQATT, CDR2 SNEGSKA (reference sequence). The junction had 6 bases not matched to a gene; V was cut back by 6 bases and J by 2 bases. TCRdb reprocessed the reads via MiXCR and lists one record per CDR3 protein. The repertoire holds hundreds of thousands of distinct CDR3 sequences, with almost 30% as singletons. Turning to this clonotype: Its antigen is still unknown.

The chain carries TRBV20-1 and TRBJ2-5, with 13 positions matching TRBD2. The source is a human donor in good health (CMV status not recorded). Some clones in this sample may be carry-over from other donors' samples. The source material was cultured PBMCs, sampled from culture after CMV antigen stimulation. The CDR3 loop is CSATRTSGRQETQYF. Written as DNA, the CDR3 is TGCAGTGCCACACGGACTAGCGGGAGACAAGAGACCCAGTACTTC.